Listed here are 4 T cell receptor beta chains from one sample, sequenced in a study of cytomegalovirus exposure and HLA in healthy donors. It was with 60 Vbeta and 13 Jbeta primers that the PCR ran. Method: immunoSEQ multiplex PCR; TCRdb's copy keeps in-frame clones and lacks some. The sample shows some 120,000 clones, about four fifths of them seen only once. Sequences were obtained from PBMCs. The receptors originated from a woman aged 55-75 years in good health and CMV-seropositive.

The chain has TRBV2 and TRBJ1-6; D may be TRBD1 (6 bases). The CDR3 has 15 residues. V was pared by 3 bases and J by 5 bases, with 11 bases between. Per the germline V gene, CDR1 is SNHLY and CDR2 is FYNNEI. The CDR3 loop reads CASSDLGHDNSPLHF. DNA of the CDR3: TGTGCCAGCAGTGACCTGGGACATGATAATTCACCCCTCCACTTT.

Only a few counts were recorded for this clone. This chain joins TRBV18 and TRBJ1-5; a possible D gene is TRBD1 (6 bases). The CDR3 is made up of 22 amino acids. Trimming took off 2 bases at V and 2 bases at J, with 31 bases between the two ends. Germline V gene data show CDR1 as KGHSH and CDR2 as LQKENI. Here the CDR3 reads CASSPTMSLTDRGAWGNQPQHF. The CDR3 coding sequence is TGTGCCAGCTCACCAACGATGAGTTTAACGGACAGAGGCGCTTGGGGCAATCAGCCCCAGCATTTT.

V is TRBV27 and J is TRBJ1-2, with 8 nucleotides matching TRBD1. V lost 5 bases and J lost 3; bases outside the gene matches: 8. Germline V gene sequence: CDR1 MNHEY, CDR2 SMNVEV (reference sequence). CDR3 length equals 15 residues. In DNA form, the CDR3 reads TGTGCCAGCAGTCCCTGGACAGGGAGGCACTATGGCTACACCTTC. Its protein product is CASSPWTGRHYGYTF.

The chain joins TRBV7-2 to TRBJ2-2; D is uncertain. Germline-derived CDR1 and CDR2 are SGHTA and FQGNSA. The CDR3 loop spans 14 amino acids. V was pared by 1 base and J by 5 bases, with 8 bases between. The CDR3 nucleotides are TGTGCCAGCAGCTTAGAGTTCGGGACCGGGGAGCTGTTTTTT. Protein: CASSLEFGTGELFF.